The clone carrying this TCR beta chain was found once. Its specificity is unknown. The method was immunoSEQ multiplex PCR; TCRdb's version includes in-frame clones alone and lacks a portion of them. This sample has some 4,200 clones, with around 86% found just once. This sample is drawn from a study of brain metastases from non-small cell lung cancer. Regarding the study as a whole: T-cell infiltration was lower in brain metastases than primaries (P < 0.001). In 50% to 80% of brain metastases, T-cell clones were expanded compared with matched primary tumors. Brain metastases shared most TCR repertoire with primaries, with sparse T cells.

CDR3 length equals 11 residues. V lost 3 bases and J lost 5, with 7 bases in between. CDR1 is SQVTM and CDR2 is ANQGSEA in the germline V gene. The clonotype comes from a donor at least 40 years old with non-small cell lung cancer. This sequence joins TRBV29-1 and TRBJ1-1; no definite D call. The specimen was primary lung tumor tissue. The DNA for the CDR3 is TGCAGCGTTGACGGGAGTACTGAAGCTTTCTTT. Protein product: CSVDGSTEAFF.